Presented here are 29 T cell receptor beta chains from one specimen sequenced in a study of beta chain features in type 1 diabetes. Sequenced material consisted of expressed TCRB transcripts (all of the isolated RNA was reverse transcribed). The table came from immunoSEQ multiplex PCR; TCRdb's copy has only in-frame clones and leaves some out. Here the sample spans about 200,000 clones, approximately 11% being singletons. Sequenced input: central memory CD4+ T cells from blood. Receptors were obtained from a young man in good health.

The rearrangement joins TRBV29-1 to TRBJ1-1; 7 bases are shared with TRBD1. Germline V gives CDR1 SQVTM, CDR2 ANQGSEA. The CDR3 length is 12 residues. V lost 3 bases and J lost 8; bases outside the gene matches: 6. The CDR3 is CSVESRDREAFF. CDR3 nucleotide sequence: TGCAGCGTTGAGTCTCGGGACAGAGAAGCTTTCTTT.

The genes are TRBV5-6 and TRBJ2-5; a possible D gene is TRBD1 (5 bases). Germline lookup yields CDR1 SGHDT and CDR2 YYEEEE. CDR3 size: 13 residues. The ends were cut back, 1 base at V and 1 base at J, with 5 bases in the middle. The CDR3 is CASSLRGQETQYF. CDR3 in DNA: TGTGCCAGCAGCTTGAGGGGCCAAGAGACCCAGTACTTC. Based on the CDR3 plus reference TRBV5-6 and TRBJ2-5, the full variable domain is DAGVTQSPTHLIKTRGQQVTLRCSPKSGHDTVSWYQQALGQGPQFIFQYYEEEERQRGNFPDRFSGHQFPNYSSELNVNALLLGDSALYLCASSLRGQETQYFGPGTRLLVL.

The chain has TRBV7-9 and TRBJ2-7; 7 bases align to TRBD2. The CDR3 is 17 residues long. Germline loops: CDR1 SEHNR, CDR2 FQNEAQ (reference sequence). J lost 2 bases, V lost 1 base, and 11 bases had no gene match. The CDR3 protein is CASSLVLGGSNPYEQYF. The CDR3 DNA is TGTGCCAGCAGCTTAGTGCTTGGCGGGAGCAATCCCTACGAGCAGTACTTC. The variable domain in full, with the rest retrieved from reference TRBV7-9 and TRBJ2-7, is DTGVSQNPRHKITKRGQNVTFRCDPISEHNRLYWYRQTLGQGPEFLTYFQNEAQLEKSRLLSDRFSAERPKGSFSTLEIQRTEQGDSAMYLCASSLVLGGSNPYEQYFGPGTRLTVT.

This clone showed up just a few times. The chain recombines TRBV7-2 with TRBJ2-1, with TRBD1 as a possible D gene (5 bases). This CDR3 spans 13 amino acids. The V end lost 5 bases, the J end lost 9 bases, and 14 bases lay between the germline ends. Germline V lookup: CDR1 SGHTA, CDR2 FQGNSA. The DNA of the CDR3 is TGTGCCAGCAGCCTAAGAAGGGGCAGTGAGCAGTTCTTC. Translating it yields CASSLRRGSEQFF.

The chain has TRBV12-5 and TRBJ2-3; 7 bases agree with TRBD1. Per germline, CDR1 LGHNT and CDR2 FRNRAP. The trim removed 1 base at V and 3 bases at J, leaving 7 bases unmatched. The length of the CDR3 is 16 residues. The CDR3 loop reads CASGLATGTGTDTQYF. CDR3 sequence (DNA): TGTGCTAGTGGTTTGGCGACAGGGACCGGGACAGATACGCAGTATTTT.

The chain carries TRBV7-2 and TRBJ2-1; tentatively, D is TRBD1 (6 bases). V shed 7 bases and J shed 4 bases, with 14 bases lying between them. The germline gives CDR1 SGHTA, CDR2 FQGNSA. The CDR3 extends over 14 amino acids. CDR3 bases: TGTGCCAGCACCCCGGACAGAGAATACAATGAGCAGTTCTTC. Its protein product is CASTPDREYNEQFF.

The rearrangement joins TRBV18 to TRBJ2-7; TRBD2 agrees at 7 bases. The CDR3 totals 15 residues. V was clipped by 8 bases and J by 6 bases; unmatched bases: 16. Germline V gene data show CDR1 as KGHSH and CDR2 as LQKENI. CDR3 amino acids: CASRPLSVAGGEQYF. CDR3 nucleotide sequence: TGTGCCAGCCGACCACTGTCGGTAGCGGGTGGCGAGCAGTACTTC.

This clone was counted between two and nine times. This CDR3 reads CASSGSSGRREQYF. The CDR3 region has the DNA TGTGCCAGCAGCGGGTCTAGCGGGAGAAGGGAGCAGTACTTC. The chain recombines TRBV5-4 with TRBJ2-7, with 10 bases matching TRBD2. The CDR3 extends over 14 amino acids. Per the germline V gene, CDR1 is SGHNT and CDR2 is YYREEE (reference sequence). The junction had 8 bases not matched to a gene; V was cut back by 4 bases and J by 7 bases.

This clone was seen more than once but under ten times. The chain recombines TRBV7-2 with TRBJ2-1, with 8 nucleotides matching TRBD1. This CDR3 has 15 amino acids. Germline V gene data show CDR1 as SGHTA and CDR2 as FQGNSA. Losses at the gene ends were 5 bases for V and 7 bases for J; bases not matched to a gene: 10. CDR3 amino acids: CASSLYRQGWNEQFF. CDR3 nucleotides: TGTGCCAGCAGCCTATATCGACAGGGGTGGAATGAGCAGTTCTTC.

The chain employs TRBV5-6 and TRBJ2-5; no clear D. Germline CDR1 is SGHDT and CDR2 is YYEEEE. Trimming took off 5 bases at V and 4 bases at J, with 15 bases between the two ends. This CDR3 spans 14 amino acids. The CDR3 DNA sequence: TGTGCCAGCAGTGGCCTCAGCCGAGGAGAGACCCAGTACTTC. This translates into CASSGLSRGETQYF. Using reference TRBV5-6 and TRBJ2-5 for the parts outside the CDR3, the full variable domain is DAGVTQSPTHLIKTRGQQVTLRCSPKSGHDTVSWYQQALGQGPQFIFQYYEEEERQRGNFPDRFSGHQFPNYSSELNVNALLLGDSALYLCASSGLSRGETQYFGPGTRLLVL.

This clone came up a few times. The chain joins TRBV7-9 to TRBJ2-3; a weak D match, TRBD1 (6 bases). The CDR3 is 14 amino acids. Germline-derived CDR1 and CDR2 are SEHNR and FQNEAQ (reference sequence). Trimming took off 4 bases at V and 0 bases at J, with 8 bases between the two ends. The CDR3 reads CASSSQGSTDTQYF. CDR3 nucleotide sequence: TGTGCCAGCAGCTCACAGGGAAGCACAGATACGCAGTATTTT.

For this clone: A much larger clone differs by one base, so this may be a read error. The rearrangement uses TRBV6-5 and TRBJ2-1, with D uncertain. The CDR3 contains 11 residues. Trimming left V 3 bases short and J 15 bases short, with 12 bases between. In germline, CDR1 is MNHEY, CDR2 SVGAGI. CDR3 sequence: CASSYLGSLFF. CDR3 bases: TGTGCCAGCAGTTATTTGGGGTCCCTGTTCTTC.

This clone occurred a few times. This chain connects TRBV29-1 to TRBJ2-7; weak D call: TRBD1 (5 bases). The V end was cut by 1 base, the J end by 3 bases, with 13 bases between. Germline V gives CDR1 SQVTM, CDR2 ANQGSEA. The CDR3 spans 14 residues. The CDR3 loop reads CSVEAPTGYYEQYF. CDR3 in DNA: TGCAGCGTTGAAGCTCCAACAGGCTACTACGAGCAGTACTTC.

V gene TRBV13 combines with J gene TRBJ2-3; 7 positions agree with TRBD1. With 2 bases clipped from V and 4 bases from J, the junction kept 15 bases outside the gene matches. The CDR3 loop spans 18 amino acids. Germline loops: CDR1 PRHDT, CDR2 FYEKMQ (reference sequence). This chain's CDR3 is CASSLSPLTGLIADTQYF. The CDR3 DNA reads TGTGCCAGCAGCTTAAGCCCCCTGACAGGGTTGATAGCAGATACGCAGTATTTT.

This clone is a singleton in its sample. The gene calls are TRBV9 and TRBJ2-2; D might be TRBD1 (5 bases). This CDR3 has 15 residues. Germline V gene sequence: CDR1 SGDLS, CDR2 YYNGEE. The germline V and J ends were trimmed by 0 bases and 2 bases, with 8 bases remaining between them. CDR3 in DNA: TGTGCCAGCAGCGTAGAACAGGTTAACACCGGGGAGCTGTTTTTT. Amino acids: CASSVEQVNTGELFF. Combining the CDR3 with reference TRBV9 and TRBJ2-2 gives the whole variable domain DSGVTQTPKHLITATGQRVTLRCSPRSGDLSVYWYQQSLDQGLQFLIQYYNGEERAKGNILERFSAQQFPDLHSELNLSSLELGDSALYFCASSVEQVNTGELFFGEGSRLTVL.

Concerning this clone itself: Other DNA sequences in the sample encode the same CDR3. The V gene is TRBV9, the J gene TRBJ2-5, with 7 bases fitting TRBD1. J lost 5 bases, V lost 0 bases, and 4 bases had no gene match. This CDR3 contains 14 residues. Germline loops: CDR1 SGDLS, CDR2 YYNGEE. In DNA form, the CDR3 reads TGTGCCAGCAGCGTAGCTACAGGGGCCGAGACCCAGTACTTC. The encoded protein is CASSVATGAETQYF.

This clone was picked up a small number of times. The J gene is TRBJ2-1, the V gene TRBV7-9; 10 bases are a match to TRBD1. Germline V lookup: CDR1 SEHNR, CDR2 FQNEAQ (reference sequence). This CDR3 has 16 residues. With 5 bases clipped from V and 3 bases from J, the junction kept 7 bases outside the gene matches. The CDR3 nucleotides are TGTGCCAGCAGCCCAATTGGGACAGGGGACTACAATGAGCAGTTCTTC. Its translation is CASSPIGTGDYNEQFF.

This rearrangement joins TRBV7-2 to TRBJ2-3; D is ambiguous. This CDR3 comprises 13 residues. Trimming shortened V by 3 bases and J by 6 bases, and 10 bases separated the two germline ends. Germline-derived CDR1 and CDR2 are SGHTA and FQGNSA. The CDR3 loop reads CASSLERRDTQYF. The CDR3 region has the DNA TGTGCCAGCAGCTTGGAGCGCAGGGATACGCAGTATTTT.

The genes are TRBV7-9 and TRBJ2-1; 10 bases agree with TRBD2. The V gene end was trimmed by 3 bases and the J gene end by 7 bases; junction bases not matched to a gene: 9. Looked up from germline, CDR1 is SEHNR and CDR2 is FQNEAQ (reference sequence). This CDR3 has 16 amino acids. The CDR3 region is CASSFPPSGRENEQFF. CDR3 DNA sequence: TGTGCCAGCAGCTTTCCCCCCAGCGGGAGGGAAAATGAGCAGTTCTTC.

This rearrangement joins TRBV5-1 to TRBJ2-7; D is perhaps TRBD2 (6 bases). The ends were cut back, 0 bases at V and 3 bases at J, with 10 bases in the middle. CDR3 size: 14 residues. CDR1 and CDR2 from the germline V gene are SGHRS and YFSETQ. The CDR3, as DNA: TGCGCCAGCAGCTTGGGACTAGACAACTACGAGCAGTACTTC. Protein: CASSLGLDNYEQYF.

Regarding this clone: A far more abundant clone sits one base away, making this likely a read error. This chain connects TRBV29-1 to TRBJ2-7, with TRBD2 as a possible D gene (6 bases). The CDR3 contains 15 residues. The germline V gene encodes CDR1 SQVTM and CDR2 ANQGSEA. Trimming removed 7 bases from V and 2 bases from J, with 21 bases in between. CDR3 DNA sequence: TGCAGCGGTACCCTCGGGCGGGGCCAAACCTACGAGCAGTACTTC. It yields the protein CSGTLGRGQTYEQYF.

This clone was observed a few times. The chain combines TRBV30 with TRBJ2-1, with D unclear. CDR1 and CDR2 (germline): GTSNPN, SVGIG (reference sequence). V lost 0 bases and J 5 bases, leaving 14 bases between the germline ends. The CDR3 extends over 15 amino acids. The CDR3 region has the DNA TGTGCCTGGAGTGTCCCTCAACGGAGAGACAATGAGCAGTTCTTC. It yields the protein CAWSVPQRRDNEQFF. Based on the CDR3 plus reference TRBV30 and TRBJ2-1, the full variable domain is SQTIHQWPATLVQPVGSPLSLECTVEGTSNPNLYWYRQAAGRGLQLLFYSVGIGQISSEVPQNLSASRPQDRQFILSSKKLLLSDSGFYLCAWSVPQRRDNEQFFGPGTRLTVL.

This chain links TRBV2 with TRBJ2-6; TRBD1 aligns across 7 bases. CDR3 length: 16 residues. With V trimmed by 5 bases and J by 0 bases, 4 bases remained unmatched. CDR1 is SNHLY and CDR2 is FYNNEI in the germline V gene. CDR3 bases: TGTGCCAGCAGTCCGGGACAGACCTCTGGGGCCAACGTCCTGACTTTC. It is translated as CASSPGQTSGANVLTF.

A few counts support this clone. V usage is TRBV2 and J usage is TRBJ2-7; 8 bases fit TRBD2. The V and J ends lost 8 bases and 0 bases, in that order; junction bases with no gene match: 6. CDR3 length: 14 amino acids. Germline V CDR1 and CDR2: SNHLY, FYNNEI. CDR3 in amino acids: CASVGSGSSYEQYF. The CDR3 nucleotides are TGTGCCAGCGTGGGGAGCGGGAGCTCCTACGAGCAGTACTTC. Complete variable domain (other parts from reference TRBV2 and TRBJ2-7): EPEVTQTPSHQVTQMGQEVILRCVPISNHLYFYWYRQILGQKVEFLVSFYNNEISEKSEIFDDQFSVERPDGSNFTLKIRSTKLEDSAMYFCASVGSGSSYEQYFGPGTRLTVT.

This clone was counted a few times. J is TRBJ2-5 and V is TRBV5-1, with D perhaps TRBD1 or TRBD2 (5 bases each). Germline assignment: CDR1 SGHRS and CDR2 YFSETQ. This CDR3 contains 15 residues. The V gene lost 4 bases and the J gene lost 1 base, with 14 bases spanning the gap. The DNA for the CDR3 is TGCGCCAGCAGCGCAATGGGACGGATCCAAGAGACCCAGTACTTC. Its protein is CASSAMGRIQETQYF. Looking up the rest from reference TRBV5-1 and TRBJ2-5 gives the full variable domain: KAGVTQTPRYLIKTRGQQVTLSCSPISGHRSVSWYQQTPGQGLQFLFEYFSETQRNKGNFPGRFSGRQFSNSRSEMNVSTLELGDSALYLCASSAMGRIQETQYFGPGTRLLVL.

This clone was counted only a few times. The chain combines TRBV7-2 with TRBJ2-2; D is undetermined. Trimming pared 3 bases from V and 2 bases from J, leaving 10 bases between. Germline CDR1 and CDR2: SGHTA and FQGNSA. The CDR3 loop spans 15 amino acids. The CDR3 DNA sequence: TGTGCCAGCAGCTTGGGAACAGCTAACACCGGGGAGCTGTTTTTT. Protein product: CASSLGTANTGELFF. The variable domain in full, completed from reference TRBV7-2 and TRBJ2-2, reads GAGVSQSPSNKVTEKGKDVELRCDPISGHTALYWYRQSLGQGLEFLIYFQGNSAPDKSGLPSDRFSAERTGGSVSTLTIQRTQQEDSAVYLCASSLGTANTGELFFGEGSRLTVL.

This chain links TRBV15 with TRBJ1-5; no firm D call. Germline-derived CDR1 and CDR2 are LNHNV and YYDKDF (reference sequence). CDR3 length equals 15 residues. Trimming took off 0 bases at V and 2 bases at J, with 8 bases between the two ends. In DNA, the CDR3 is TGTGCCACCAGCAGAGATCCCGGGGGCAATCAGCCCCAGCATTTT. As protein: CATSRDPGGNQPQHF. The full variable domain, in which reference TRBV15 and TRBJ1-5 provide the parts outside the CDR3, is DAMVIQNPRYQVTQFGKPVTLSCSQTLNHNVMYWYQQKSSQAPKLLFHYYDKDFNNEADTPDNFQSRRPNTSFCFLDIRSPGLGDTAMYLCATSRDPGGNQPQHFGDGTRLSIL.

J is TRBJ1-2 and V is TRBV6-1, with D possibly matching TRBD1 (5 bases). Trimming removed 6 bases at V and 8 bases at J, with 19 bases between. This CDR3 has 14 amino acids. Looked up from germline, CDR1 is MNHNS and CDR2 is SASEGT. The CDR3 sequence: CASRESGTGYGYTF. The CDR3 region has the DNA TGTGCCAGCAGAGAGTCAGGGACGGGATACGGCTACACCTTC.

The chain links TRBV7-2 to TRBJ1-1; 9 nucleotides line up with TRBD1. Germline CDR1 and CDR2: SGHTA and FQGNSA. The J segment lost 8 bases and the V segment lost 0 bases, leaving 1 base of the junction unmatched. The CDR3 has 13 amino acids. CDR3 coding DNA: TGTGCCAGCAGCTTAGCGGACAGGGGCGAAGCTTTCTTT. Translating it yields CASSLADRGEAFF.